This record concerns one T cell receptor beta chain sequence. Trimming took 2 bases from V and 1 from J, leaving 20 bases between them. This CDR3 is 18 amino acids long. Germline V gene sequence: CDR1 MDHEN, CDR2 SYDVKM. The data were taken from a study of blood T cell repertoires in COVID-19. TCRdb's copy holds only in-frame clones and misses some; the assay was immunoSEQ multiplex PCR. Of 180,000 or so clones detected, roughly 89% appear once; the ten largest clones hold about 0.66%. The receptor was isolated from a middle-aged man with acute or convalescent COVID-19. Source material: peripheral blood. The V and J genes are TRBV28 and TRBJ1-1, with D tentatively TRBD1 (6 bases). CDR3 DNA sequence: TGTGCCAGCAGTTTACGGGACACTCGTCCCCGAGGGAACACTGAAGCTTTCTTT. This translates into CASSLRDTRPRGNTEAFF.